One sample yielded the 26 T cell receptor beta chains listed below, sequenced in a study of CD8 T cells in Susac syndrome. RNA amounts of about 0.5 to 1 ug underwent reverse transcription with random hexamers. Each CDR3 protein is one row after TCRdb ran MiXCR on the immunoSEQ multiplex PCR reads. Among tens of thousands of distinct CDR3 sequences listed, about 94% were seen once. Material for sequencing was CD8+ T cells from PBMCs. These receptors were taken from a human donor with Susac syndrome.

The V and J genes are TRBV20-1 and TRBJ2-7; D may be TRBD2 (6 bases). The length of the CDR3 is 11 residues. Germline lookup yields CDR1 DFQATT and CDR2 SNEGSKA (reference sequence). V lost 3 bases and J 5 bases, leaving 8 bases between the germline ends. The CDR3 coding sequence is TGCAGTGCTAGCCCGGGGGACGAGCAGTACTTC. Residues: CSASPGDEQYF.

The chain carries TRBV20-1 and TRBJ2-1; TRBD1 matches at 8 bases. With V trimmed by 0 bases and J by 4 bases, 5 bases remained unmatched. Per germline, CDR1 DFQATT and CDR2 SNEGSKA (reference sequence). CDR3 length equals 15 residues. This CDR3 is CSARDITGGYNEQFF. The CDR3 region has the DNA TGCAGTGCTAGAGATATCACAGGGGGATACAATGAGCAGTTCTTC.

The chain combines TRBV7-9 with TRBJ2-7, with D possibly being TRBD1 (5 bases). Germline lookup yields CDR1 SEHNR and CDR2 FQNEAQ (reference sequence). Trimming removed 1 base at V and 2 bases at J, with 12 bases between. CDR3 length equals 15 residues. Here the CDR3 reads CASSLDPQGAYEQYF. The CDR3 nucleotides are TGTGCCAGCAGCTTAGATCCCCAAGGGGCCTACGAGCAGTACTTC.

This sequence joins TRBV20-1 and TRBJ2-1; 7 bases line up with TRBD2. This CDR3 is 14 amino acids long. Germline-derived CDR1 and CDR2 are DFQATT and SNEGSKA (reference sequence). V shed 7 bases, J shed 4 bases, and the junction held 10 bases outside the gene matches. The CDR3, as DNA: TGCAGTGTTCTTCCAGGGACTAAATACAATGAGCAGTTCTTC. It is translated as CSVLPGTKYNEQFF.

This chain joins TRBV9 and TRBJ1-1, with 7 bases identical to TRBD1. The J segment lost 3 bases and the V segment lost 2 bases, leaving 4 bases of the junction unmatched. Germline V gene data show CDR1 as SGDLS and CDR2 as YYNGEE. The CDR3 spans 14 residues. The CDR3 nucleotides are TGTGCCAGCAGCGTCACAGGGGAGGACACTGAAGCTTTCTTT. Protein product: CASSVTGEDTEAFF.

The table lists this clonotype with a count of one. The CDR3 is CASSLWQGGETQYF. The CDR3 region has the DNA TGTGCCAGCAGCTTATGGCAGGGTGGAGAGACCCAGTACTTC. The chain joins TRBV13 to TRBJ2-5; maybe TRBD1 (5 bases). The CDR3 totals 14 residues. The V end was cut by 2 bases, the J end by 4 bases, with 11 bases between. Germline V gene data show CDR1 as PRHDT and CDR2 as FYEKMQ (reference sequence).

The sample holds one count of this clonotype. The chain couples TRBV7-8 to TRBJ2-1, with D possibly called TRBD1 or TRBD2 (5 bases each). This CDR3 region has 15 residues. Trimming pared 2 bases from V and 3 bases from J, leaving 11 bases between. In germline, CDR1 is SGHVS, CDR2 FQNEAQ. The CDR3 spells CASSLTGLFYNEQFF. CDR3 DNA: TGTGCCAGCAGCTTAACAGGACTGTTCTACAATGAGCAGTTCTTC.

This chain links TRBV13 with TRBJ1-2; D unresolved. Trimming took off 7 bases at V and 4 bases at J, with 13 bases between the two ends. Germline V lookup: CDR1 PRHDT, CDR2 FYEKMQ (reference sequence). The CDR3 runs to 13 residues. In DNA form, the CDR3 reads TGTGCCAGCAACCTGTTTGGAGTCTATGGCTACACCTTC. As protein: CASNLFGVYGYTF.

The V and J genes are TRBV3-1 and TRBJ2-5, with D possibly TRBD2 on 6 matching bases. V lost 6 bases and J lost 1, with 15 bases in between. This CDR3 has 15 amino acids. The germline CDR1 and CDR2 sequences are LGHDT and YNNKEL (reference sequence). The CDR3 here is CASSLPLSGQETQYF. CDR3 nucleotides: TGTGCCAGCAGTCTGCCCCTTAGCGGCCAAGAGACCCAGTACTTC.

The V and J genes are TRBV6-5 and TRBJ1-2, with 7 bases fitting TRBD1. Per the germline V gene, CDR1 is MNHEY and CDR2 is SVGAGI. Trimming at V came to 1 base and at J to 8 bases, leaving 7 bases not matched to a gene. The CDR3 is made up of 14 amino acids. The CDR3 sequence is CASSYLGTAFGYTF. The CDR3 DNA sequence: TGTGCCAGCAGTTACTTAGGGACAGCCTTCGGCTACACCTTC.

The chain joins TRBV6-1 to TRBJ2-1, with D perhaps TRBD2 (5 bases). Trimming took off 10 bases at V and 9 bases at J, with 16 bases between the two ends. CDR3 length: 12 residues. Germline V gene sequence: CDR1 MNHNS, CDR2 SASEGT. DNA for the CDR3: TGTGCCACGGGGAGTTTGTTAGCTGAGCAGTTCTTC. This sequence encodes CATGSLLAEQFF.

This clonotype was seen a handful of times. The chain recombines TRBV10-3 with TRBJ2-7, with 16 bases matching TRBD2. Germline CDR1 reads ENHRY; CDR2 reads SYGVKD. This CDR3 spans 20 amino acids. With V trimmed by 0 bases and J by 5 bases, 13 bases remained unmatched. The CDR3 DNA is TGTGCCATCAGTGAGTCGACCGGGACTAGCGGGAGGGCCAGTACCGACGAGCAGTACTTC. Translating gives CAISESTGTSGRASTDEQYF.

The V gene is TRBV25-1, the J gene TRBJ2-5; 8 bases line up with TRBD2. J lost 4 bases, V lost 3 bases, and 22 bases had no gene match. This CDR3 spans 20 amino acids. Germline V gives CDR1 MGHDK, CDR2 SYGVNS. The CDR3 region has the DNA TGTGCCAGCAGTGAGGATGGTGTCCGGTGGAGGGCGGGAGGAGGAGAGACCCAGTACTTC. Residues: CASSEDGVRWRAGGGETQYF.

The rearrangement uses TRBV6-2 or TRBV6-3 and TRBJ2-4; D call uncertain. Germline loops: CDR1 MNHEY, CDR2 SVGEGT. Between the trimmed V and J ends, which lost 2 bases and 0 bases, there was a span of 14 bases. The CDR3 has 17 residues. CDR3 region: CASSYVGETLAKNIQYF. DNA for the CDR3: TGTGCCAGCAGTTACGTCGGAGAGACCCTAGCCAAAAACATTCAGTACTTC.

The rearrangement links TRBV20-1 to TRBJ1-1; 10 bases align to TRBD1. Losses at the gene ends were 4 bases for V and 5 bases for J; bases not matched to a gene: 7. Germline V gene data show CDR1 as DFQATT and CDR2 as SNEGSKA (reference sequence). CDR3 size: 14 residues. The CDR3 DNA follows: TGCAGTGCTACCCCGGGACAGGGGTGGACTGAAGCTTTCTTT. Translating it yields CSATPGQGWTEAFF.

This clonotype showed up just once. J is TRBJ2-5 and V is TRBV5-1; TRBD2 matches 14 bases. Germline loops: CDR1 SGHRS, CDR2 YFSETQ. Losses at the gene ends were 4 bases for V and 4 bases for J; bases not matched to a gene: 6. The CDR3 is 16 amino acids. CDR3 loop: CASSQMTSGGGETQYF. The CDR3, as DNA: TGCGCCAGCAGCCAGATGACTAGCGGGGGGGGAGAGACCCAGTACTTC.

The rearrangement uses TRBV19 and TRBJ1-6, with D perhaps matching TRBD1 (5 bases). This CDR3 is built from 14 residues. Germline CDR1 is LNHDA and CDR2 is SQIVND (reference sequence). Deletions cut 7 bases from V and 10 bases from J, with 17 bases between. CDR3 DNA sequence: TGTGCCAGTACCGATGTTGTTGGGGGATCACCCCTCCACTTT. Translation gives CASTDVVGGSPLHF. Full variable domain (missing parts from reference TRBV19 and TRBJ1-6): DGGITQSPKYLFRKEGQNVTLSCEQNLNHDAMYWYRQDPGQGLRLIYYSQIVNDFQKGDIAEGYSVSREKKESFPLTVTSAQKNPTAFYLCASTDVVGGSPLHFGNGTRLTVT.

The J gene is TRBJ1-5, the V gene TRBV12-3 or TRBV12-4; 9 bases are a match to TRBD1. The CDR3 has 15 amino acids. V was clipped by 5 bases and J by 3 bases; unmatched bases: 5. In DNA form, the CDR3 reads TGTGCCAGCAGTAAGGGACAGGGAGACAATCAGCCCCAGCATTTT. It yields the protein CASSKGQGDNQPQHF.

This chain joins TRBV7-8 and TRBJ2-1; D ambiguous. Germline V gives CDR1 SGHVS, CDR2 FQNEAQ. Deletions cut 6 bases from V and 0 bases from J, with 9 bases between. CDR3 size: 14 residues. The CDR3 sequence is CASSLLGSYNEQFF. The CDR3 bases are TGTGCCAGCAGTCTACTTGGCTCCTACAATGAGCAGTTCTTC.

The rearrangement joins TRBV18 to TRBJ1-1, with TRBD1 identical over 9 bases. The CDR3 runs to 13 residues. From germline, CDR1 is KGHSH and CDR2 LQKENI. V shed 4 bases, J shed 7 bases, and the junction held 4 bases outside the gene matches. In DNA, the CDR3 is TGTGCCAGCTCACGGGACAGGGTAGGTGAAGCTTTCTTT. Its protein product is CASSRDRVGEAFF.

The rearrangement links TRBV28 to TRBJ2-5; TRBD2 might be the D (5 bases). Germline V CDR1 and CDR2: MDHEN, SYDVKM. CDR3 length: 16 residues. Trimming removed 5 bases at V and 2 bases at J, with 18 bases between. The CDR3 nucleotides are TGTGCCAGCAGTGAATCCATTGGTCGGGGTCAAGAGACCCAGTACTTC. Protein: CASSESIGRGQETQYF.

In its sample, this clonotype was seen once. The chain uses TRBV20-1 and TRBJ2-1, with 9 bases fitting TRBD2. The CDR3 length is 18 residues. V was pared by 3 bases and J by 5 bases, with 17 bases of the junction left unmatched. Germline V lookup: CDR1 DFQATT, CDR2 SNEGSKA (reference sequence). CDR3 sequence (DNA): TGCAGTGCTAGGTACCCGCGGGAGGGCTCTTTCCTAAACAATGAGCAGTTCTTC. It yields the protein CSARYPREGSFLNNEQFF.

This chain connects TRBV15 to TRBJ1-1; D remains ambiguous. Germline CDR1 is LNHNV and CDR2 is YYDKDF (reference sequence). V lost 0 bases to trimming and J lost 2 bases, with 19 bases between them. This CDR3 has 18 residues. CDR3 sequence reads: CATSRDFSYPKENTEAFF. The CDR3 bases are TGTGCCACCAGCAGAGATTTCTCGTACCCAAAAGAAAACACTGAAGCTTTCTTT.

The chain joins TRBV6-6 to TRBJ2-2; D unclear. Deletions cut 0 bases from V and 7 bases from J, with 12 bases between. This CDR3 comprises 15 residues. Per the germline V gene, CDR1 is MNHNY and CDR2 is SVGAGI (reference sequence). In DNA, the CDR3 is TGTGCCAGCAGTTACTCGGCAAAGCAAGGCGGGGAGCTGTTTTTT. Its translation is CASSYSAKQGGELFF.

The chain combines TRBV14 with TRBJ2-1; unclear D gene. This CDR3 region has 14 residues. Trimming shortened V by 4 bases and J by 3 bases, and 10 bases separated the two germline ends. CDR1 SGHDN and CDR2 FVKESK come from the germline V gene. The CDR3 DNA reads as TGTGCCAGCAGCCCCCGCGGCCTCTACAATGAGCAGTTCTTC. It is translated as CASSPRGLYNEQFF.

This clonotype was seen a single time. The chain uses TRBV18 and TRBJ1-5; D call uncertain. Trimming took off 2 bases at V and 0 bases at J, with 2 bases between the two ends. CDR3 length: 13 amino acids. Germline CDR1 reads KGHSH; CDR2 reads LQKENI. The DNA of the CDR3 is TGTGCCAGCTCACCAAATAGCAATCAGCCCCAGCATTTT. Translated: CASSPNSNQPQHF.